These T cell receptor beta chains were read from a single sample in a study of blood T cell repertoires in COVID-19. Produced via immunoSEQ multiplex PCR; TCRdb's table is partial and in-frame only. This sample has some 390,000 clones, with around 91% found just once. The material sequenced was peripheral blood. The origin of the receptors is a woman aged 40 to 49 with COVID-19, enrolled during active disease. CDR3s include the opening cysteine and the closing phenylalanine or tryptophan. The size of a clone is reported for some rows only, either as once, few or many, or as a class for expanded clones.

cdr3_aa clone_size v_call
CASSVSGGAWEQYF . TRBV9
CASREDSGLGSPLHF . TRBV9
CSASSLAGGSSYEQFF . TRBV20-1
CASSPYEGSDEQYF . TRBV4-1
CASSLGFGQNTEAFF . TRBV27
CASSSGLDPDTQYF . TRBV5-1
CASSTSQGQGEQFF once TRBV9
CASSRRGGLATQYEQYF once TRBV7-2
CASRSPGHKQSIQETQYF . TRBV7-9
CASSAGFNYGYTF . TRBV6-2/TRBV6-3
CASSSLPGQGGNTIYF . TRBV18
CASSGGQGRVSKLFF . TRBV2
CSVPQPLSTEAFF . TRBV29-1
CSVGTSGSGGDTQYF . TRBV29-1
CASSSRLQLAFF . TRBV5-6
CASSDSTASYGYTF . TRBV27
CASSAGGSNYNEQFF . TRBV5-1
CASSVKEQGGYTF . TRBV2
CASPGAERNTGELFF . TRBV11-2
CASSFRTGPSSYNSPLHF few TRBV5-4
CASSYLGPPEAFF . TRBV6-5
CACGQGANYEQYF . TRBV30
CASSGELTGELFF . TRBV2
CASSDTGVNREQYF . TRBV6-1
CASSSPQGRFSYEQYF . TRBV5-1
CASSQYGLAGVADTQYF . TRBV4-3
CASSLVFGFYTF . TRBV28
CSASRGEDYTF few TRBV20-1
CASSLGTGGSYEQYF . TRBV7-2
CASGLVEAGVPNEQFF . TRBV12-5
CASSPARSQHF once TRBV28
CAWSPSGVDTQYF . TRBV30
CASSRLGTGSGGDTQYF . TRBV19
CASSSGGKAGSDYGYTF . TRBV28
CASSPQGTGELFF . TRBV7-9
CASSPRSVAGGETQYF . TRBV5-1
CASGAGGARGGYTF once TRBV28
CASSFREEGYEQYF . TRBV27
CASSGGTGSEAFF once TRBV5-1
CASSSNIQKNTEAFF . TRBV5-1
CASTVQGWGHNEQFF . TRBV6-5
CASHPPGLSYEQYF . TRBV7-2
CASSRTGRAFF . TRBV12-3/TRBV12-4
CASSRGQGYEAFF . TRBV19
CASSLYGNTEAFF . TRBV12-3/TRBV12-4
CASSVASAQGAGSTEAFF . TRBV9